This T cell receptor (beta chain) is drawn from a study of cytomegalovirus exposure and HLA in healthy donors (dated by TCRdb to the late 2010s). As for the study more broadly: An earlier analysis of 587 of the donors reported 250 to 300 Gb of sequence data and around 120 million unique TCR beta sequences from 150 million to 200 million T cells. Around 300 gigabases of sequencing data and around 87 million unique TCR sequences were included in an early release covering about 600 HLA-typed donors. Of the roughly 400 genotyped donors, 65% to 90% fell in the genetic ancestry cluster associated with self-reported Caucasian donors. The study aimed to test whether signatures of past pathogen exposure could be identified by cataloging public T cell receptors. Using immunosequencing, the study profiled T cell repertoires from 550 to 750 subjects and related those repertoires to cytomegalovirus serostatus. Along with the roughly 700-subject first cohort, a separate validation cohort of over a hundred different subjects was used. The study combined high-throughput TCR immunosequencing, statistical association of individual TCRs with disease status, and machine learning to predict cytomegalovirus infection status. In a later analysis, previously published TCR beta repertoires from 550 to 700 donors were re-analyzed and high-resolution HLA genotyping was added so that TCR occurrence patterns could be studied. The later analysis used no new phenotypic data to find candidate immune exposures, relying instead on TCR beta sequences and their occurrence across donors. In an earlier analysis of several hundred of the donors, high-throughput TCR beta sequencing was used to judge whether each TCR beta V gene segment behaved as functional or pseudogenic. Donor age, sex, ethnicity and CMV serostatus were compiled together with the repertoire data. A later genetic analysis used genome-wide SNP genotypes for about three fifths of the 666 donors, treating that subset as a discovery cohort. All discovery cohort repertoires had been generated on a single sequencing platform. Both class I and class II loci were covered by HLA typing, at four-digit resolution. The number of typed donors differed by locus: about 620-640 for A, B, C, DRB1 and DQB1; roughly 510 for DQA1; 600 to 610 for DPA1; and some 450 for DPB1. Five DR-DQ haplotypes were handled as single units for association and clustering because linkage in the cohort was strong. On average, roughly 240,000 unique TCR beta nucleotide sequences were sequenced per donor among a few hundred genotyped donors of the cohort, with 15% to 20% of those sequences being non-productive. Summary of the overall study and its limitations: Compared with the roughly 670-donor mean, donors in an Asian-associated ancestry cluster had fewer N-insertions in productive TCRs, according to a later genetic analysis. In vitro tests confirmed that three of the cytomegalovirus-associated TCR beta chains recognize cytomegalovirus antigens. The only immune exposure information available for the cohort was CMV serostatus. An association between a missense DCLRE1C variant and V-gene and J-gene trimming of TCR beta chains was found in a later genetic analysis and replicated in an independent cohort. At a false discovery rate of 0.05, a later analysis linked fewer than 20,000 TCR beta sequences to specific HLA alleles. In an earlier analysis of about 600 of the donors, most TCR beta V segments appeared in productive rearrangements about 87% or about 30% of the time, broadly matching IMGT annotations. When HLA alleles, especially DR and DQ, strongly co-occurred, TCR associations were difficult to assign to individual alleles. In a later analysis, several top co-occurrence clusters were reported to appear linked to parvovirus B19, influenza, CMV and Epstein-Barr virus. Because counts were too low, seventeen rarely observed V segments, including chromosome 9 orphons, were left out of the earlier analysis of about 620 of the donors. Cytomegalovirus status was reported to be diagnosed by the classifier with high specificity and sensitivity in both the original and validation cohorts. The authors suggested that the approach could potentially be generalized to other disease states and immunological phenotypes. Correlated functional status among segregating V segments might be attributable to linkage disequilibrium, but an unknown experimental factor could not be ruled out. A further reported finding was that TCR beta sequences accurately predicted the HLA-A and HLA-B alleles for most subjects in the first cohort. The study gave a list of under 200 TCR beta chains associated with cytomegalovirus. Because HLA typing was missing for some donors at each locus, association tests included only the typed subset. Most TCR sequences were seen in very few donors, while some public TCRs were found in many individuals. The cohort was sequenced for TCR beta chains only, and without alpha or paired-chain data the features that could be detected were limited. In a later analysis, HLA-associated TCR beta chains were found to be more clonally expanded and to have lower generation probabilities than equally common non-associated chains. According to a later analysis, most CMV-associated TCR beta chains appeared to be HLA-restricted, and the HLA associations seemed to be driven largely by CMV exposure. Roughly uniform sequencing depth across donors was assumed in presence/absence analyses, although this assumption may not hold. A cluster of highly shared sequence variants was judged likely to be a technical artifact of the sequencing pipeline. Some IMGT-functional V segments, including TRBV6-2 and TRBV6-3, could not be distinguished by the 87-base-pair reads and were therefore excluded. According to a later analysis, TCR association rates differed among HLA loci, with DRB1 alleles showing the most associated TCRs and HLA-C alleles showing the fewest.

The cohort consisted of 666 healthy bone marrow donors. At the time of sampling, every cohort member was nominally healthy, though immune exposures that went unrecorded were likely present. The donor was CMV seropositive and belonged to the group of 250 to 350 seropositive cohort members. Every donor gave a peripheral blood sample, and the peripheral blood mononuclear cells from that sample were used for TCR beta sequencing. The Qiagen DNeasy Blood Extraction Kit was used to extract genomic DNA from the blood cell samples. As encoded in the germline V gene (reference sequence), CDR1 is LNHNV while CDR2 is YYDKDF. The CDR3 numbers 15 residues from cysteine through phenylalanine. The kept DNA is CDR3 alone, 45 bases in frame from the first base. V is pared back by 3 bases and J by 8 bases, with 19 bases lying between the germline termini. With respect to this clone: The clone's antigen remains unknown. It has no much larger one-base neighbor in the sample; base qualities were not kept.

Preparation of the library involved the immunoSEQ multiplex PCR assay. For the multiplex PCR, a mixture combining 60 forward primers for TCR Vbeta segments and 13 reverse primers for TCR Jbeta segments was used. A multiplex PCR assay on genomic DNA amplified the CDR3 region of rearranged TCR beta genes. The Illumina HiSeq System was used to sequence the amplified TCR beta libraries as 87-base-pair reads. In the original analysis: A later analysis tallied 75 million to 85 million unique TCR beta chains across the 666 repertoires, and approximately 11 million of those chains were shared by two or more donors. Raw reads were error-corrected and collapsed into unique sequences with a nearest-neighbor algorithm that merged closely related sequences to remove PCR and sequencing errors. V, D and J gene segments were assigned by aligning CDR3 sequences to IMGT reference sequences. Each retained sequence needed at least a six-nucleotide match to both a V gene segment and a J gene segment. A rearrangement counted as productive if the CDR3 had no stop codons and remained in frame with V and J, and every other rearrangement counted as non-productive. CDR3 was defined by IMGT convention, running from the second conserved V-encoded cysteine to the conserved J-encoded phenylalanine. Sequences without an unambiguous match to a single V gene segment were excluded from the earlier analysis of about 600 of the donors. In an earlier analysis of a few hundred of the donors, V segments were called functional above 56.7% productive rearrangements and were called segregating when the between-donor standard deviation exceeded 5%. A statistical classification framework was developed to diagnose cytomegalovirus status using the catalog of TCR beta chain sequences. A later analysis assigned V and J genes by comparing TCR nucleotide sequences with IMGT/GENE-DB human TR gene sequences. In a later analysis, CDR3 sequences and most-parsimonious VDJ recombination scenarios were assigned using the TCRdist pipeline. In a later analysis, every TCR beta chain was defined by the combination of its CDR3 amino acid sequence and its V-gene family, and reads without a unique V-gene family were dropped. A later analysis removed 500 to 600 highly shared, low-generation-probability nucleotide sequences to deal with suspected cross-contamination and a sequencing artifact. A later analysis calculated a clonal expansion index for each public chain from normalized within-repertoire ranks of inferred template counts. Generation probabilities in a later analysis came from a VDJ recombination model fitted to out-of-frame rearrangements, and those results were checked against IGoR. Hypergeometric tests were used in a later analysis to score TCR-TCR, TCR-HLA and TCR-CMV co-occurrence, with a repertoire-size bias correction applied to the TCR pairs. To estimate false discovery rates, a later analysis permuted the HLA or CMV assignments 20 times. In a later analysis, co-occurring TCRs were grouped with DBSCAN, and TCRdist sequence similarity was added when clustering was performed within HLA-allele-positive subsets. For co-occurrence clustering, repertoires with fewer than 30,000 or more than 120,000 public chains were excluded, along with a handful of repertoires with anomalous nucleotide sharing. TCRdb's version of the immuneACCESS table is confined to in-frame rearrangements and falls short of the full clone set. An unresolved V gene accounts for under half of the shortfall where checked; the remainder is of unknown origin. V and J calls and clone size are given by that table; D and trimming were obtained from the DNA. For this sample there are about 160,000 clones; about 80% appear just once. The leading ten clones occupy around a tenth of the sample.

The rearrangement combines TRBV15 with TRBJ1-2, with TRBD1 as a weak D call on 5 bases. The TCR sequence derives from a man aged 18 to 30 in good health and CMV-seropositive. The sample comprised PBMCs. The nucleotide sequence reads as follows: TGTGCCACCAGCAGTGGGGGGTCAGTCTTAGGCGGCTACACCTTC. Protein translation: CATSSGGSVLGGYTF.